A selection of T cell receptor beta chains follows, all from one sample in a study of blood T cells in healthy people across ages. TCRdb re-derived calls from the 5' RACE reads in MiXCR, one entry per CDR3 protein. The table lists over 500,000 distinct CDR3 sequences, about 29% of them singletons. The sample was also linked to a second study, of T cells of mothers and their children.

Sequenced sample: blood. The receptor source for this set is a boy between 2 and 10 years old in good health. Both conserved end residues are part of each CDR3.

V	J	CDR3
TRBV9	TRBJ2-2	CASSPGTADGELFF
TRBV18	TRBJ2-7	CASSRGVGDYEQYF
TRBV29-1	-	CSVADPGQGGDEQYF
TRBV12-3/TRBV12-4	-	CASSLGGGENEQFF
TRBV6-6	TRBJ1-1	CASNKGGTEAFF
TRBV7-2	TRBJ2-2	CASSLGQGVELFF
TRBV19	TRBJ2-3	CASSISDRGTDTQYF
TRBV20-1	TRBJ2-1	CSARGQREKGLNEQFF
TRBV2	TRBJ2-7	CASRPRLAGVGSYEQYF
TRBV30	TRBJ1-1	CAWNAVGGSTEAFF
TRBV7-2	TRBJ2-7	CASGASEGPYEQYF
TRBV10-3	TRBJ2-7	CAISETAYEQYF
TRBV11-2	TRBJ2-5	CASSPELGTQYF
TRBV3-1	TRBJ2-5	CASSQEIGQETQYF
TRBV6-5	TRBJ2-5	CASSYSTMPADEETQYF
TRBV6-2/TRBV6-3	TRBJ1-4	CASSPGGVGGEKLFF
TRBV20-1	TRBJ2-7	CSAIGTTNTYEQYF
TRBV25-1	TRBJ2-5	CASSEGNRGGETQYF
TRBV12-3/TRBV12-4	TRBJ2-7	CASSFRHSYEQYF
TRBV5-1	TRBJ2-3	CASSLRGQRTDTQYF
TRBV6-1	TRBJ1-5	CATRGGRIQPQHF
TRBV12-3/TRBV12-4	TRBJ2-5	CASSLGDRGLPEETQYF
TRBV20-1	TRBJ2-5	CSARRFVNLGLAGEETQYF
TRBV12-3/TRBV12-4	TRBJ1-6	CASTGGAGNSPLHF
TRBV7-2	TRBJ1-4	CASSQTGRGVNEKLFF
TRBV10-3	TRBJ1-4	CAISQGATNEKLFF
TRBV29-1	TRBJ2-2	CSADTSTGELFF
TRBV7-4	TRBJ2-7	CASSLEGVFYEQYF
TRBV15	TRBJ1-2	CATSRQQLNYGYTF
TRBV5-5	TRBJ1-2	CASSLDSGRDGYTF
TRBV20-1	-	CSARDEGGGLSGEQYF
TRBV24-1	TRBJ2-5	CATTQVGAGPQETQYF
TRBV10-3	TRBJ1-1	CAISGANPNTEAFF
TRBV12-3/TRBV12-4	TRBJ2-5	CANSLGDRRGETQYF
TRBV7-2	TRBJ2-5	CASSPSPPGTGQETQYF
TRBV3-1	TRBJ2-5	CASSQPLFFGETQYF
TRBV15	TRBJ1-2	CATSSSGMVGGYTF
TRBV9	TRBJ2-2	CASHSGSNTGELFF
TRBV12-3/TRBV12-4	TRBJ1-1	CASSLEGFGLSWKNTEAFF
TRBV20-1	TRBJ2-3	CSAVTSVPDTQYF
TRBV15	TRBJ2-1	CATSGEPGLPLDEQFF
TRBV27	TRBJ1-2	CASSPRPGGYTF
TRBV7-2	TRBJ2-7	CASSLVGGASYEQYF